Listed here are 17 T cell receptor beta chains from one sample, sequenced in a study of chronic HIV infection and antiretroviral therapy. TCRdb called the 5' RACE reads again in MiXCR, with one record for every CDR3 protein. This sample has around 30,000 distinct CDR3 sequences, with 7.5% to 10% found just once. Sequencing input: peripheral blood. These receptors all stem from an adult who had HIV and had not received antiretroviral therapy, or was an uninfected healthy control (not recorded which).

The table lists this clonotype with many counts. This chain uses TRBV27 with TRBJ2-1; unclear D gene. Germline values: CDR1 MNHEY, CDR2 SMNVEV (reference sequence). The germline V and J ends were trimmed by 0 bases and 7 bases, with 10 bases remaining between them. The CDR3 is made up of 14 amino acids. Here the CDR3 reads CASSLSGRRNEQFF. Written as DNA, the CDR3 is TGTGCCAGCAGTTTATCGGGTAGACGGAATGAGCAGTTCTTC.

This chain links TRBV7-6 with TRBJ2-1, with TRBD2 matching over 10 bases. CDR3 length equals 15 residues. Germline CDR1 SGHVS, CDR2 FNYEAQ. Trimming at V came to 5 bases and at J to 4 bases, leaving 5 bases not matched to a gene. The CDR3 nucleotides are TGTGCCAGCAGCCCGAGCGGGGGGGGATACAATGAGCAGTTCTTC. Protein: CASSPSGGGYNEQFF.

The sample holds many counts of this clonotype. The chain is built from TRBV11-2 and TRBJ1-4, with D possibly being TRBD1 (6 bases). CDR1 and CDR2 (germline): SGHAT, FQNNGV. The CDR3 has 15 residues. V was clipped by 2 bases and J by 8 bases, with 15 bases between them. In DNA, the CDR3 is TGTGCCAGCAGCTTATTTACAGGGTCTTTCGAAAAACTGTTTTTT. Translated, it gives CASSLFTGSFEKLFF.

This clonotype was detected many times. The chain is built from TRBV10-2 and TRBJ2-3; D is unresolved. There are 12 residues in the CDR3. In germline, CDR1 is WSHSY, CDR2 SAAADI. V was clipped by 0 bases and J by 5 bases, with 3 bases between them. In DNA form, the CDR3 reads TGCGCCAGCAGTGAGTCGGGAGATACGCAGTATTTT. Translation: CASSESGDTQYF.

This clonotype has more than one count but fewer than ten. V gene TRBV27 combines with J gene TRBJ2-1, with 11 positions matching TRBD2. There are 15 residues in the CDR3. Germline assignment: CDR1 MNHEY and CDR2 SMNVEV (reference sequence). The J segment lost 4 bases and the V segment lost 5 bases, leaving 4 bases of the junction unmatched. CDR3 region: CASSASGGLYNEQFF. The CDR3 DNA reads TGTGCCAGCAGTGCTAGCGGGGGGCTATACAATGAGCAGTTCTTC.

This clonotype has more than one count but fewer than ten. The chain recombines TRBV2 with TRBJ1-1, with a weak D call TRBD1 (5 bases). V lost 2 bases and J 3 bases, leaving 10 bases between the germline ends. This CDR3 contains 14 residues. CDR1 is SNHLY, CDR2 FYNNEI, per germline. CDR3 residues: CASSESGDYTEAFF. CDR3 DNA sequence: TGTGCCAGCAGTGAATCTGGGGACTACACTGAAGCTTTCTTT.

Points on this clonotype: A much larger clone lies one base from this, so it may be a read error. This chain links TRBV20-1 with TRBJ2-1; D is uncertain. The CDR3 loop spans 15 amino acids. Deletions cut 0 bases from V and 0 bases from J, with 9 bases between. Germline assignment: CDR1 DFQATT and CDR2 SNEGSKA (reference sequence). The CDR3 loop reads CSARDVRGSYNEQFF. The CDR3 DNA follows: TGCAGTGCTAGAGATGTCAGAGGCTCCTACAATGAGCAGTTCTTC.

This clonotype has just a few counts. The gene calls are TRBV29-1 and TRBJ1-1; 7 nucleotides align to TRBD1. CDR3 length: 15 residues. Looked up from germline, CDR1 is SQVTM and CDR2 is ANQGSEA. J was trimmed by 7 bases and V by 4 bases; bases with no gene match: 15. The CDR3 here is CSVGTPGQLHYEAFF. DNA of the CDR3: TGCAGCGTTGGAACCCCGGGACAGCTACATTATGAAGCTTTCTTT.

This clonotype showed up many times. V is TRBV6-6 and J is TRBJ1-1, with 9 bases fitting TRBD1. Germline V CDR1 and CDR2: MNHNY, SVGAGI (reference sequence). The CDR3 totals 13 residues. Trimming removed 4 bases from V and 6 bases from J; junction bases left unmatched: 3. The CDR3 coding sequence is TGTGCCAGCAGTTTCGACAGGGGGGCTGAAGCTTTCTTT. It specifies CASSFDRGAEAFF.

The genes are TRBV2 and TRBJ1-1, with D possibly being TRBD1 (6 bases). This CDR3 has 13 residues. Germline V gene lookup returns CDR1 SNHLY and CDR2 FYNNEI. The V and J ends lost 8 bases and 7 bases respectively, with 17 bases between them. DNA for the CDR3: TGTGCCAGCCCAGGGGCGCGCACCTTTGAAGCTTTCTTT. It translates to CASPGARTFEAFF.

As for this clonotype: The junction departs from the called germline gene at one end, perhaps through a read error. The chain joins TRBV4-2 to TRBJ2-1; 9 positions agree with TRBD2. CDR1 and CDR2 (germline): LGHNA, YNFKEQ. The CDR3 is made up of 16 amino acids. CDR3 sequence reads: CASSQEPSGDYHEQFF. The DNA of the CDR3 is TGTGCCAGCAGCCAAGAACCTAGCGGGGACTACCATGAGCAGTTCTTC.

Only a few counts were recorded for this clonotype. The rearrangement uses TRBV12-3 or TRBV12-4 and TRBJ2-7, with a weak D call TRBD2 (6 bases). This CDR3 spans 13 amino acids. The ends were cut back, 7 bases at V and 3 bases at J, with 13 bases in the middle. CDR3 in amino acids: CASTLASVYEQYF. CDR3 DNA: TGTGCCAGCACCCTGGCTAGCGTCTACGAGCAGTACTTC.

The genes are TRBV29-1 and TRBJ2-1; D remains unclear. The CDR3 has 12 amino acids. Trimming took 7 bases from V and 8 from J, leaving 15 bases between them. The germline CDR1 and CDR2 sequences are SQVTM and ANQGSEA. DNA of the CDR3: TGCAGCGGAGGTAGGCAGGCTTATGAGCAGTTCTTC. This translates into CSGGRQAYEQFF.

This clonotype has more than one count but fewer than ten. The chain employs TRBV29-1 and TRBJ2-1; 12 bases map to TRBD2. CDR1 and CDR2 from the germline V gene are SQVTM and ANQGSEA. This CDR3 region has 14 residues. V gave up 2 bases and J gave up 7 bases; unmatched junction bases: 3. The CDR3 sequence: CSVELAGGPNEQFF. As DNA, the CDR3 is TGCAGCGTTGAACTAGCGGGAGGGCCAAATGAGCAGTTCTTC.

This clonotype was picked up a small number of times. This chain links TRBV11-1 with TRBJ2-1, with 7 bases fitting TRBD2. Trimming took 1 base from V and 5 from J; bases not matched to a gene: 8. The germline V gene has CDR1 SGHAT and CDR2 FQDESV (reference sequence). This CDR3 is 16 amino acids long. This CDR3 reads CASSLEVGGADNEQFF. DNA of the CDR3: TGTGCCAGCAGCTTAGAGGTGGGAGGGGCTGACAATGAGCAGTTCTTC.

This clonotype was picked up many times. DNA for the CDR3: TGTGCCACCAGCAGAGATCGGACAGCTGAAGCTTTCTTT. Its protein product is CATSRDRTAEAFF. The rearrangement links TRBV15 to TRBJ1-1, with a tentative D call TRBD1 (6 bases). The length of the CDR3 is 13 residues. Germline CDR1 reads LNHNV; CDR2 reads YYDKDF (reference sequence). V was clipped by 0 bases and J by 6 bases, with 8 bases between them.

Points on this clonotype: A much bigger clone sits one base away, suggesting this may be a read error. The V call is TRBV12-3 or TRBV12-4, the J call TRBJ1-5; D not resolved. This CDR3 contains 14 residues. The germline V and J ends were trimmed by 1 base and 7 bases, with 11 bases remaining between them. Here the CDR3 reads CASSLGSGWQPQHF. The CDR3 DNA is TGTGCCAGCAGTTTAGGGTCCGGGTGGCAGCCCCAGCATTTT.